Sequencing of this T cell receptor beta chain was carried out in a study of radiotherapy plus CTLA-4 blockade in lung cancer. On the study more broadly: In 18% of patients, objective responses were seen; around 31% had disease control. Study-level points and caveats: The authors reported that early blood T cell clone dynamics, with interferon-beta, best predicted response. TCR clones of tumor origin grew in blood after radiotherapy plus ipilimumab.

Comment on this clone: As yet, its antigen is unknown.

Sequencing was performed with immunoSEQ multiplex PCR; in TCRdb, only in-frame clones are kept and a portion is missing. The top ten hold about a quarter of the sample, which has 30,000 to 50,000 clones, 75% to 85% seen once. Patients in the study, people with chemo-refractory metastatic non-small-cell lung cancer, received focal radiation plus ipilimumab CTLA-4 blockade. Germline V CDR1 and CDR2: PRHDT, FYEKMQ (reference sequence). The CDR3 loop spans 18 amino acids. The trim removed 4 bases at V and 0 bases at J, leaving 11 bases unmatched. V is TRBV13 and J is TRBJ1-3, with TRBD1 matching over 8 bases. This TCR was recovered from a human donor with non-small cell lung cancer that progressed on radiotherapy plus ipilimumab. Sequenced here: peripheral blood, sampled from a patient treated with radiotherapy plus ipilimumab. CDR3 loop: CASSYQGAFGSSGNTIYF. CDR3 nucleotide sequence: TGTGCCAGCAGCTATCAGGGGGCGTTCGGTTCCTCTGGAAACACCATATATTTT. Supplemented by reference TRBV13 and TRBJ1-3, the full variable domain reads AAGVIQSPRHLIKEKRETATLKCYPIPRHDTVYWYQQGPGQDPQFLISFYEKMQSDKGSIPDRFSAQQFSDYHSELNMSSLELGDSALYFCASSYQGAFGSSGNTIYFGEGSWLTVV.